Given below is one TCR beta chain in context. This record comes from a study of blood T cell repertoires in COVID-19. The V gene lost 12 bases and the J gene lost 1 base, with 14 bases spanning the gap. The CDR3 extends over 13 amino acids. Germline CDR1 reads KGHDR; CDR2 reads SFDVKD. Clones were sequenced by immunoSEQ multiplex PCR, and TCRdb holds only the in-frame ones, with some missing. The data show approximately 220,000 clones, about nine tenths seen once. The origin of this receptor is a woman in her forties with acute COVID-19. Sequenced input: PBMCs or T cells enriched from blood (not recorded which). The chain joins TRBV24-1 to TRBJ1-2; perhaps TRBD1 as D (6 bases). The CDR3 DNA is TGTGCCGCATCGGGGGGCGATAACTATGGCTACACCTTC. Translating gives CAASGGDNYGYTF.